The T cell receptor beta chain under discussion was sequenced for a study of CD8 T cells in ankylosing spondylitis. With 0 bases removed from V and 2 bases from J, the gap between germline ends came to 16 bases. Germline lookup yields CDR1 PRHDT and CDR2 FYEKMQ (reference sequence). This CDR3 comprises 17 residues. For this clonotype: No antigen is known for it.

Study results and limitations: Typical of ankylosing spondylitis blood, it appeared, was a TCR beta motif of under 10 highly homologous variants.

MiXCR, run by TCRdb on the 5' RACE reads, gives a single entry per CDR3 protein. This sample has roughly 300,000 distinct CDR3 sequences, with around 8% found just once. Source material: blood, either unsorted or a sorted T cell fraction (not recorded which). The chain uses TRBV13 and TRBJ2-5, with D perhaps matching TRBD2 (5 bases). This receptor was identified in a male donor with ankylosing spondylitis. CDR3 residues: CASSLGPTATTQETQYF. CDR3 sequence (DNA): TGTGCCAGCAGCTTAGGCCCTACAGCGACTACTCAAGAGACCCAGTACTTC.